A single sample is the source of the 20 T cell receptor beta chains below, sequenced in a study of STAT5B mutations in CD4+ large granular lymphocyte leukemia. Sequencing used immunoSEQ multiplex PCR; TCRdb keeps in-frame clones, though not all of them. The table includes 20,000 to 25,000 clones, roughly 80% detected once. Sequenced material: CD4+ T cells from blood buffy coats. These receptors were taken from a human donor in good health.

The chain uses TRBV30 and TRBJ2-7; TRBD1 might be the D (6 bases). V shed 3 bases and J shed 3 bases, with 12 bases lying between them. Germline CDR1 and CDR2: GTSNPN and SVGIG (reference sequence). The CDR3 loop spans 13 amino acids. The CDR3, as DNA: TGTGCCTGGAGCGCCGGGGACAACTACGAGCAGTACTTC. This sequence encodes CAWSAGDNYEQYF.

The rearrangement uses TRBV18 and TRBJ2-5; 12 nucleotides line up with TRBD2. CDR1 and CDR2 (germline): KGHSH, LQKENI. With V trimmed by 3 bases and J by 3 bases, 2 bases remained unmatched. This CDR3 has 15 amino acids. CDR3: CASSPGLAGKETQYF. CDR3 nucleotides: TGTGCCAGCTCACCCGGACTAGCGGGAAAAGAGACCCAGTACTTC.

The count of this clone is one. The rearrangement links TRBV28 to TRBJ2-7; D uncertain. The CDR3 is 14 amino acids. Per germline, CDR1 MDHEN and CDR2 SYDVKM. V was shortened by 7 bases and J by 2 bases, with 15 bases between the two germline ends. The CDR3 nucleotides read TGTGCCAGCACCCCCCCCGGGCACCCCTACGAGCAGTACTTC. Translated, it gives CASTPPGHPYEQYF. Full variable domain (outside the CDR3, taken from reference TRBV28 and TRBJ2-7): DVKVTQSSRYLVKRTGEKVFLECVQDMDHENMFWYRQDPGLGLRLIYFSYDVKMKEKGDIPEGYSVSREKKERFSLILESASTNQTSMYLCASTPPGHPYEQYFGPGTRLTVT.

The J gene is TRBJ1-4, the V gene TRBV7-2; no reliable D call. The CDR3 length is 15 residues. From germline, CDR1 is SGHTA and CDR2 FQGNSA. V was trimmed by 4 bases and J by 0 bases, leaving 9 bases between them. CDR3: CASSSDGATNEKLFF. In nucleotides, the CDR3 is TGTGCCAGCAGCTCGGACGGTGCAACTAATGAAAAACTGTTTTTT.

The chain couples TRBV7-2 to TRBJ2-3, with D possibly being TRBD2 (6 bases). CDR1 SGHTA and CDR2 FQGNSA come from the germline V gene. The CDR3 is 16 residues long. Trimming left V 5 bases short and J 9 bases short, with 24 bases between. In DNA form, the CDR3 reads TGTGCCAGCAGCCCTGGCACCCGGCCCATAGGAGGGACGCAGTATTTT. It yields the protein CASSPGTRPIGGTQYF.

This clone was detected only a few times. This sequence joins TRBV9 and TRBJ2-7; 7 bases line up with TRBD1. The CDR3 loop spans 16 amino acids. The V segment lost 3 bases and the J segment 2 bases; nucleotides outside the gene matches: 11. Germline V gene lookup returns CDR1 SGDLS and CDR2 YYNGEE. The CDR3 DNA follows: TGTGCCAGCAGCGCGCAGACAGGGCTCGTCGCCTACGAGCAGTACTTC. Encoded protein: CASSAQTGLVAYEQYF. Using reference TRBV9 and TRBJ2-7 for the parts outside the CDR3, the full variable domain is DSGVTQTPKHLITATGQRVTLRCSPRSGDLSVYWYQQSLDQGLQFLIQYYNGEERAKGNILERFSAQQFPDLHSELNLSSLELGDSALYFCASSAQTGLVAYEQYFGPGTRLTVT.

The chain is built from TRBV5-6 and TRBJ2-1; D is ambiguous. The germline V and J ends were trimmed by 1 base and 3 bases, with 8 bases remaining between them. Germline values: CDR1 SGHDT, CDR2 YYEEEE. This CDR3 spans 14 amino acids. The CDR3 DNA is TGTGCCAGCAGCTTGAACAACAACTACAATGAGCAGTTCTTC. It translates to CASSLNNNYNEQFF.

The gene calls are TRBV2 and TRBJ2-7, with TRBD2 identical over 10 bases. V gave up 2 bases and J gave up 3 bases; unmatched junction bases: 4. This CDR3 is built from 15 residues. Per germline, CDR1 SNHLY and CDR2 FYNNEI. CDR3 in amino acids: CASSERASGSYEQYF. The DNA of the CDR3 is TGTGCCAGCAGTGAACGGGCTAGCGGGAGCTACGAGCAGTACTTC.

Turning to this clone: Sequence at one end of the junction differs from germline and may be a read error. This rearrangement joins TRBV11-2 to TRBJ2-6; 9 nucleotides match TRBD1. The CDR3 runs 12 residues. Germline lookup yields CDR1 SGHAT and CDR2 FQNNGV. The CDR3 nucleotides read TGTGCCAGCAGCGCCAGGACAGGGGCCGTAGATTTC. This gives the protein CASSARTGAVDF.

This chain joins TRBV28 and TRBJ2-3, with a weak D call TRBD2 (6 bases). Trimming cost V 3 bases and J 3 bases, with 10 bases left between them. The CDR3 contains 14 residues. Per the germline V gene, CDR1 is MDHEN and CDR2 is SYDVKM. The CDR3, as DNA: TGTGCCAGCAGTTTCGGGCGGGGAACAGATACGCAGTATTTT. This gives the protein CASSFGRGTDTQYF.

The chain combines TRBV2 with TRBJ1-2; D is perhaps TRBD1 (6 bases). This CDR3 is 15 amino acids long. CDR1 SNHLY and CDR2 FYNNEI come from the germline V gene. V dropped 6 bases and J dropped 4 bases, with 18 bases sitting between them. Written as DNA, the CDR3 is TGTGCCAGCAGGAAATCACCACAGGGTAGCTATGGCTACACCTTC. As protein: CASRKSPQGSYGYTF.

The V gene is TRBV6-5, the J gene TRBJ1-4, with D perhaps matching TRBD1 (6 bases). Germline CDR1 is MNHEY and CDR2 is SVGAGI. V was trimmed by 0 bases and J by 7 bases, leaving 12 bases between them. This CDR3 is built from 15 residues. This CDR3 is CASSYSDRIAEKLFF. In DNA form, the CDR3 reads TGTGCCAGCAGTTACTCCGACAGGATCGCTGAAAAACTGTTTTTT.

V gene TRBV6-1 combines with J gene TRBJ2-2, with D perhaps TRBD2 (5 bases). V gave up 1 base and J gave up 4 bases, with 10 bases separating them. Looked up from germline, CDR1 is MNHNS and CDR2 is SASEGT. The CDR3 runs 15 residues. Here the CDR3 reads CASSEGTGFTGELFF. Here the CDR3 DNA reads TGTGCCAGCAGTGAAGGGACGGGGTTCACCGGGGAGCTGTTTTTT.

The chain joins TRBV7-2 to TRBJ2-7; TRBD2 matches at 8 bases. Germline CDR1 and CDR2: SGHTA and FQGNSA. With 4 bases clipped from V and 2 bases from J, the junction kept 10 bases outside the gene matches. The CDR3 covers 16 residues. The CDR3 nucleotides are TGTGCCAGCAGCTCCTGGGCCGGGGGGGAGGCCTACGAGCAGTACTTC. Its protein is CASSSWAGGEAYEQYF.

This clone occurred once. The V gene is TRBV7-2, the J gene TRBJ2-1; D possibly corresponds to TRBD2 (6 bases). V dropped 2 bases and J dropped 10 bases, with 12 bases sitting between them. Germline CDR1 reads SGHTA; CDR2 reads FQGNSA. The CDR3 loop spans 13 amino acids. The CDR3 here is CASSLWVDYEQFF. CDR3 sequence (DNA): TGTGCCAGCAGCTTATGGGTGGACTACGAGCAGTTCTTC.

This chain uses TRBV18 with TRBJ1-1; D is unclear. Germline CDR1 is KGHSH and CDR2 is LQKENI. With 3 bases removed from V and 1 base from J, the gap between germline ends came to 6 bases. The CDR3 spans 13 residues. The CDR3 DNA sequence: TGTGCCAGCTCACCTTCCCAGAACACTGAAGCTTTCTTT. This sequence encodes CASSPSQNTEAFF.

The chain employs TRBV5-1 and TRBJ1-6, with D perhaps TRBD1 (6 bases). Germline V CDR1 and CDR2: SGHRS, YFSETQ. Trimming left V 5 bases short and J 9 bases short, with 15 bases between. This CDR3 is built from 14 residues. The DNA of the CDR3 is TGCGCCAGCAGTCCGGGGGGCTTGGGTTCACCCCTCCACTTT. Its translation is CASSPGGLGSPLHF.

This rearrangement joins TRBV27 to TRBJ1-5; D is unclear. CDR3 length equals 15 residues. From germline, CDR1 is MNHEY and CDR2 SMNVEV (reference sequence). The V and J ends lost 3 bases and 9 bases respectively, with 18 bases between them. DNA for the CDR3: TGTGCCAGCAGTTTCCCCATGGACTGGAGTTGGCCCCAGCATTTT. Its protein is CASSFPMDWSWPQHF.

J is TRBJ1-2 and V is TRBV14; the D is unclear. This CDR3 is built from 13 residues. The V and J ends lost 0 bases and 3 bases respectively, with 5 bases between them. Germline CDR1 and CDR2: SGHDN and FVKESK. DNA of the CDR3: TGTGCCAGCAGCCAAGATTTGTACTATGGCTACACCTTC. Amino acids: CASSQDLYYGYTF.

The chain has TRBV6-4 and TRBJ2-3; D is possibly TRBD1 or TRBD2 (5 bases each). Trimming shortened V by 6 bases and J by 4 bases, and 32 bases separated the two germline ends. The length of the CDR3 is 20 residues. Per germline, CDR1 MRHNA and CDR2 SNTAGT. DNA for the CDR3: TGTGCCAGCAGGGACGACGTGTATAGGGGTTTAGCGTTGGGTCCAGATACGCAGTATTTT. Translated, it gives CASRDDVYRGLALGPDTQYF.